This T cell receptor (beta chain) comes out of a study of T cells in localized non-small cell lung cancer (dated by TCRdb to 2018 to 2021). Context from the whole study: The study examined T cell repertoires in 200 to 250 patients with early-stage NSCLC and compared tumors with uninvolved tumor-adjacent lungs. The cohort was made up of roughly 250 treatment-naive NSCLC patients whose localized lung tumors had been resected. Of the NSCLC patients, around 130 were male and roughly 110 were female, and the mean age was approximately 64 years.

With regard to this clone: The antigen this receptor binds is unknown. It has no much larger one-base neighbor in the sample; base qualities were not kept.

TCR beta CDR3 regions were sequenced from DNA using the immunoSEQ Assay. The original methods were these. T cell density was computed as TCR beta template counts normalized to usable DNA estimated by amplifying housekeeping genes. The preseqR package was used to estimate richness by extrapolating to 400,000 templates for PBMC samples and to 120,000 templates for tissue samples. Clonality was defined as one minus Pielou's evenness. Differential abundance testing on productive amino-acid clonotypes, with a minimum total count of 5 and an alpha of 0.1, was used to identify tissue-enriched TCRs. The Jaccard Index and the Morisita Overlap Index were used to quantify repertoire overlap between compartments. GLIPH clustered TCR beta CDR3s with public tetramer-defined viral CDR3s; viral motifs required at least three viral sequences plus V-gene enrichment. TCRdb obtained this table from immuneACCESS and retained in-frame rearrangements with V and J assigned. These tables miss some clones; where compared with another copy, unresolved V genes account for less than half of the shortfall, and the remainder is unexplained. That table gives V, J and clone size, and the DNA gave D and trimming. The sample has 75,000 to 90,000 clones on record, about four fifths of them singletons. The ten top clones hold approximately 3% of the sample.

The research as a whole found: Because the study design was exploratory, TCR variables were selected using unadjusted p-values without false-discovery rate correction. Higher blood T cell density associated with longer overall survival, while higher adjacent-lung clonality associated with shorter survival. Of the top 100 tumor clones, a median of roughly 56 were detected in paired uninvolved adjacent lung; 28 were also among that lung's top 100. Multi-region tumor sequencing was not performed, so intratumor heterogeneity could not be excluded. Uninvolved tumor-adjacent lung showed the highest T cell clonality, higher than tumor, which suggests more focused antigenic responses in the uninvolved tumor-adjacent lung.

At diagnosis, tumor, uninvolved tumor-adjacent lung and peripheral blood were collected and then preserved as a mix of FFPE and fresh-frozen material. For TCR repertoire profiling, blood samples were analyzed as peripheral blood mononuclear cells. The V end loses 4 bases and the J end loses 1 base, and a stretch of 14 bases separates them. Counted from cysteine to phenylalanine, this CDR3 has 16 amino acids. This entry keeps only the CDR3 DNA: 48 bases, framed from base 1. According to the germline V gene, CDR1 reads MDHEN and CDR2 reads SYDVKM. The starting material was peripheral blood, obtained before any cancer treatment. The rearrangement combines TRBV28 with TRBJ2-4; the D segment could be TRBD1, given 6 matching bases. This receptor was obtained from a man aged 35 to 69 with stage I lung adenocarcinoma. The DNA sequence is given as TGTGCCAGCAGTTCGACAGGCGCCGGGGCCAAAAACATTCAGTACTTC. Its protein is CASSSTGAGAKNIQYF.